A selection of T cell receptor beta chains follows, all from one sample in a study of identical twins. TCRdb analysed the 5' RACE reads with MiXCR anew, one entry per CDR3 protein. Of some 460,000 distinct CDR3 sequences in the sample, approximately 14% are singletons; the top ten hold approximately 0.52%. The same specimen was also included in a second study, on yellow fever vaccine responses in identical twins.

The sequenced sample was CD4+ T cells sorted from blood. The source of these receptors is a young woman in good health. The conserved cysteine and the conserved F or W are not part of the CDR3 here.

v_gene: TRBV7-2; j_gene: TRBJ2-3; CDR3aa: ASSSRTSGGASQY
v_gene: TRBV28; j_gene: TRBJ1-1; CDR3aa: ASSFVRGAEAF
v_gene: TRBV9; j_gene: TRBJ2-2; CDR3aa: ASSVPGANTGELF
v_gene: TRBV7-7; j_gene: TRBJ2-3; CDR3aa: ASSFGQPYTDTQY
v_gene: TRBV12-3/TRBV12-4; j_gene: TRBJ2-4; CDR3aa: ASSLVGTGVPKNIQY
v_gene: TRBV10-3; j_gene: TRBJ2-6; CDR3aa: AISESSSGANVLT
v_gene: TRBV6-1; j_gene: TRBJ2-7; CDR3aa: ASSLQPSGTTVYEQY
v_gene: TRBV20-1; j_gene: TRBJ1-1; CDR3aa: SAFRDRRNTEAF
v_gene: TRBV11-2; j_gene: TRBJ2-3; CDR3aa: ASSQGGHSTDTQY
v_gene: TRBV7-2; j_gene: TRBJ2-7; CDR3aa: ASSHILGEQY
v_gene: TRBV11-2; j_gene: TRBJ2-5; CDR3aa: ASSSTTGVVTQY
v_gene: TRBV29-1; j_gene: TRBJ2-4; CDR3aa: SVERLAGVKNIQY
v_gene: TRBV11-3; j_gene: TRBJ2-1; CDR3aa: ASSLERRTSQPNEQF
v_gene: TRBV5-1; j_gene: TRBJ2-1; CDR3aa: ASSLGSGGLPLDEQF
v_gene: TRBV4-2; j_gene: TRBJ2-1; CDR3aa: ASSDGTGYNEQF
v_gene: TRBV28; j_gene: TRBJ2-2; CDR3aa: ASSSSSSEGNTGELF
v_gene: TRBV7-8; j_gene: TRBJ1-1; CDR3aa: ASSRVLGASPV
v_gene: TRBV5-6; j_gene: TRBJ2-1; CDR3aa: ASSPGLAGDYNEQF
v_gene: TRBV2; j_gene: TRBJ2-4; CDR3aa: ASSERGGRKNIQY
v_gene: TRBV5-1; j_gene: TRBJ2-7; CDR3aa: ASRPRAGLAGAEQY
v_gene: TRBV7-2; j_gene: TRBJ2-5; CDR3aa: ASSPSSSGRGETQY
v_gene: TRBV7-9; j_gene: TRBJ2-3; CDR3aa: ASGDRAASTDTQY
v_gene: TRBV9; j_gene: TRBJ2-3; CDR3aa: ASSVLGESTDTQY
v_gene: TRBV2; j_gene: TRBJ2-4; CDR3aa: ASSVGYSTKNIQY
v_gene: TRBV29-1; j_gene: TRBJ1-2; CDR3aa: SVDSVAHLVGYT
v_gene: TRBV2; j_gene: TRBJ2-1; CDR3aa: ASSERWAARQF
v_gene: TRBV7-8; j_gene: TRBJ2-2; CDR3aa: ASSLGPRPVNTGELF
v_gene: TRBV5-6; j_gene: TRBJ2-7; CDR3aa: ASSLGTGSSSYEQY
v_gene: TRBV6-5; j_gene: TRBJ2-7; CDR3aa: ASSYLGQVEQY
v_gene: TRBV6-6; j_gene: TRBJ2-1; CDR3aa: ASSLQGKQF
v_gene: TRBV20-1; j_gene: TRBJ2-3; CDR3aa: SAPDRSISTDTQY
v_gene: TRBV3-1; j_gene: TRBJ2-3; CDR3aa: ASSQEPPGLNTDTQY
v_gene: TRBV7-6; j_gene: TRBJ1-1; CDR3aa: ASSTQGTGGLNTEAF
v_gene: TRBV2; j_gene: TRBJ2-7; CDR3aa: ASTAQRGLESYEQY
v_gene: TRBV7-8; j_gene: TRBJ1-1; CDR3aa: ASKFRGGGWTEAF
v_gene: TRBV20-1; j_gene: TRBJ2-1; CDR3aa: SARVLAASSYNEQF
v_gene: TRBV7-3; j_gene: TRBJ2-1; CDR3aa: ASSPSGTGWGLEQF
v_gene: TRBV12-3/TRBV12-4; j_gene: TRBJ2-5; CDR3aa: ASCLGRAEGWRGQETQY
v_gene: TRBV18; j_gene: TRBJ2-7; CDR3aa: ASSPPEGTVGL
v_gene: TRBV5-1; j_gene: TRBJ2-3; CDR3aa: ASSSDSLRDTQY
v_gene: TRBV20-1; j_gene: TRBJ2-1; CDR3aa: SAHALAGGTDEQF
v_gene: TRBV20-1; j_gene: TRBJ2-3; CDR3aa: SARVYSSTDTQY
v_gene: TRBV12-3/TRBV12-4; j_gene: TRBJ2-1; CDR3aa: ASSWLGGPLNEQF
v_gene: TRBV4-3; j_gene: TRBJ2-3; CDR3aa: ASSQVPSGSATQY
v_gene: TRBV5-8; j_gene: TRBJ1-6; CDR3aa: ASSTRGYNSPLH
v_gene: TRBV12-3/TRBV12-4; j_gene: TRBJ1-2; CDR3aa: ASSLKALSYGYT
v_gene: TRBV2; j_gene: TRBJ1-5; CDR3aa: ASRTGRENQPQH
v_gene: TRBV25-1; j_gene: TRBJ2-1; CDR3aa: ASSELIGSGVNNEQF
v_gene: TRBV7-8; j_gene: TRBJ2-3; CDR3aa: ASSLDTRSDTQY
v_gene: TRBV5-1; j_gene: TRBJ2-2; CDR3aa: ASSAGTGITGELF
v_gene: TRBV29-1; j_gene: TRBJ2-5; CDR3aa: SVLVQETQY
v_gene: TRBV10-3; j_gene: TRBJ2-5; CDR3aa: AIRDTTGNVETQY
v_gene: TRBV6-2/TRBV6-3; j_gene: TRBJ2-7; CDR3aa: ASSTLAEGKRYEQY
v_gene: TRBV6-1; j_gene: TRBJ2-1; CDR3aa: ASSPSVAYNEQF
v_gene: TRBV7-3; j_gene: TRBJ2-1; CDR3aa: ASSYGGAGLSNEQF
v_gene: TRBV12-3/TRBV12-4; j_gene: TRBJ2-7; CDR3aa: ASSLSPQSYEQY
v_gene: TRBV4-3; j_gene: TRBJ2-3; CDR3aa: ASSQEPPGATSTDTQY
v_gene: TRBV9; j_gene: TRBJ2-7; CDR3aa: ASSVGQMTEQY
v_gene: TRBV9; j_gene: TRBJ2-7; CDR3aa: ASSVAPDLYEQY
v_gene: TRBV28; j_gene: TRBJ2-5; CDR3aa: ASSFNPAKRELQETQY